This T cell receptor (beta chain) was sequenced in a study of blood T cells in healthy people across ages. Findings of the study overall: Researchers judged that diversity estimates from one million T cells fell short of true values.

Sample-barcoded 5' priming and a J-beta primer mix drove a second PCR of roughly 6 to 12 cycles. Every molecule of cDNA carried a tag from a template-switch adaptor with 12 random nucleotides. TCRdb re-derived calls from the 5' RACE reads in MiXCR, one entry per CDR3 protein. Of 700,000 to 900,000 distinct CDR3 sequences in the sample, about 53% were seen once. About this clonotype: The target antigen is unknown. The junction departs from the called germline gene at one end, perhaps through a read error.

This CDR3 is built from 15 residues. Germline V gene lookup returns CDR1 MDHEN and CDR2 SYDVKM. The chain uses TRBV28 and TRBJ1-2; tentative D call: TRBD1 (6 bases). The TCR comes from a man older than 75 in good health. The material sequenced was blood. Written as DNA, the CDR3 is TGTGCCAGCATCCAACTTGGGGGCTTTGGCTATGGCTGCACCTTC. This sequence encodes CASIQLGGFGYGCTF.